This T cell receptor (beta chain) comes out of a study of sequential checkpoint blockade in melanoma. Study context: TCRbeta immunosequencing was performed on DNA from roughly 90 pretreatment melanoma tumor samples. After nivolumab or ipilimumab alone, about two dozen patients had week-13 rebiopsies.

Germline V gives CDR1 SGHRS, CDR2 YFSETQ. CDR3 length: 14 amino acids. Trimming pared 4 bases from V and 2 bases from J, leaving 12 bases between. Noted treatment: randomized to nivolumab then ipilimumab (arm A) or the reverse (arm B). Profiling relied on immunoSEQ multiplex PCR, and the TCRdb table lists in-frame clones only, not all of them. The sample has under 4,500 clones, roughly 20% seen once. For this clone: What it binds is unknown.

Notes on the study in general: For nivolumab-first patients, baseline tumor clonality was associated with response. T-cell fraction and clonality followed PD-L1 and CD8+ counts, not mutational load.

This chain joins TRBV5-1 and TRBJ1-2, with D maybe TRBD1 (5 bases). The input for sequencing was tumor tissue (inferred from file names), taken from a patient given nivolumab and ipilimumab in sequence. The sequence was obtained from a human donor with melanoma. For the CDR3, the DNA is TGCGCCAGCAGCCACGACGGGGGGAACTATGGCTACACCTTC. As protein: CASSHDGGNYGYTF.